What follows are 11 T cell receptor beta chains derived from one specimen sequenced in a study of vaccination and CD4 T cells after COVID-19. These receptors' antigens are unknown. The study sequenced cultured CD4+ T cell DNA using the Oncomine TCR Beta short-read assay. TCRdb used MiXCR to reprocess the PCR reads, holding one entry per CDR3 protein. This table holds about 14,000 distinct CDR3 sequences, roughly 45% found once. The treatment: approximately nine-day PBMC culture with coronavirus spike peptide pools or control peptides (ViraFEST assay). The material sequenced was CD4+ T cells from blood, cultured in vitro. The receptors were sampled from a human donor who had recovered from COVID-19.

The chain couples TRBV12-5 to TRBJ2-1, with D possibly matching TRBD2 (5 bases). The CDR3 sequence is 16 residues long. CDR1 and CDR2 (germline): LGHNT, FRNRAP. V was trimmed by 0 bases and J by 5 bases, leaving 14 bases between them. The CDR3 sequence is CASGLVRGKRNNEQFF. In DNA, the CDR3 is TGTGCTAGTGGTTTGGTACGAGGGAAGCGGAACAATGAGCAGTTCTTC.

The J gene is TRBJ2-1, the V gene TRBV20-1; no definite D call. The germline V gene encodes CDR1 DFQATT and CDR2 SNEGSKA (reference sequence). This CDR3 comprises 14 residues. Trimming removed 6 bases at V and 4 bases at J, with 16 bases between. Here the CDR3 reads CSAAGLRRYNEQFF. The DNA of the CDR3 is TGCAGTGCGGCCGGATTGCGTCGGTACAATGAGCAGTTCTTC.

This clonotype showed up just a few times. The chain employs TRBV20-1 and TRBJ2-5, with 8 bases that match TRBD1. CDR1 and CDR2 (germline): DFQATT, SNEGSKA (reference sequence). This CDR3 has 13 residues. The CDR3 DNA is TGCAGCTGGGCAGGGGGCGTGGAAGAGACCCAGTACTTC. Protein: CSWAGGVEETQYF.

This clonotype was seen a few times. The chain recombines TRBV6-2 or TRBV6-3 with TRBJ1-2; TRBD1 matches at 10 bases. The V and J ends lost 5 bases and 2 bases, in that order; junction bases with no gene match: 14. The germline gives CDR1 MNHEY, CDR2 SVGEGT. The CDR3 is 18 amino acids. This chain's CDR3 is CASSQAAGTGVANYGYTF. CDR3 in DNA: TGTGCCAGCAGTCAAGCCGCCGGGACAGGGGTCGCCAACTATGGCTACACCTTC.

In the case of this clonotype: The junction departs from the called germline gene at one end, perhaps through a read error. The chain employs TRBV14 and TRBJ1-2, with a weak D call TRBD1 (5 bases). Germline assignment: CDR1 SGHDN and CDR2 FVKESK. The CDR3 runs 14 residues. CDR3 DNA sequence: TGTGCCAGCAGCCAGAACCGGGACTGGGCTAGGAGCGTCTTC. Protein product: CASSQNRDWARSVF.

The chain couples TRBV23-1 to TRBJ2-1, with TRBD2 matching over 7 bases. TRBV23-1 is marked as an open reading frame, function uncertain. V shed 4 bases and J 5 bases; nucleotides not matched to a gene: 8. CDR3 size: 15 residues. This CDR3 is CASSLRPAGNNEQFF. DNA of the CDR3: TGCGCCAGCAGTCTTCGTCCAGCGGGGAACAATGAGCAGTTCTTC.

CDR3 in DNA: TGTGCCAGCAGCTTAAAGGGGGGCACGAGGGCAGATACGCAGTATTTT. This translates into CASSLKGGTRADTQYF. The gene calls are TRBV7-3 and TRBJ2-3; D tentatively fits TRBD1 or TRBD2 (6 bases each). From germline, CDR1 is SGHTA and CDR2 FQGTGA. This CDR3 has 16 amino acids. Trimming stripped 1 base from V and 4 bases from J, with 15 bases between.

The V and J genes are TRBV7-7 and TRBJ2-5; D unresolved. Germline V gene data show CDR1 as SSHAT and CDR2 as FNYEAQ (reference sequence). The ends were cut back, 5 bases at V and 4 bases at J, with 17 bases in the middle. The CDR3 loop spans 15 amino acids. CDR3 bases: TGTGCCAGCAGCCCCGGAAGGTTTCCAGGAGAGACCCAGTACTTC. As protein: CASSPGRFPGETQYF.

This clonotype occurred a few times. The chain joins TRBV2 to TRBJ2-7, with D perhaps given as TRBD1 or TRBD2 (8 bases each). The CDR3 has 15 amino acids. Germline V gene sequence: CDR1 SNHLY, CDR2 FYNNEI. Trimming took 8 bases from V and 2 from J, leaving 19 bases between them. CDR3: CASRGGTGKAYEQYF. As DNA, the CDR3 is TGTGCCAGCCGGGGGGGGACAGGAAAGGCCTACGAGCAGTACTTC.

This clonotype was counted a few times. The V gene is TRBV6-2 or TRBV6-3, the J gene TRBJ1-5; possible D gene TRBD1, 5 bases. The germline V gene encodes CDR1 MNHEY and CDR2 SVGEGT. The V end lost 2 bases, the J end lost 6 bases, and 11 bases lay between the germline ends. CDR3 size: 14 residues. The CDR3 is CASSYGTGSQPQHF. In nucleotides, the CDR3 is TGTGCCAGCAGTTACGGGACGGGATCTCAGCCCCAGCATTTT.

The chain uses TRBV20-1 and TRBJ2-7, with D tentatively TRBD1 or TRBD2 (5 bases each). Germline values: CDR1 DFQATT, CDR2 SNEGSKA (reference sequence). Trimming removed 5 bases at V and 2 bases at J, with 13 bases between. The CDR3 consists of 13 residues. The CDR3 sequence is CSAYRDETYEQYF. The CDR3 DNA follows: TGCAGTGCTTACCGGGACGAGACCTACGAGCAGTACTTC.